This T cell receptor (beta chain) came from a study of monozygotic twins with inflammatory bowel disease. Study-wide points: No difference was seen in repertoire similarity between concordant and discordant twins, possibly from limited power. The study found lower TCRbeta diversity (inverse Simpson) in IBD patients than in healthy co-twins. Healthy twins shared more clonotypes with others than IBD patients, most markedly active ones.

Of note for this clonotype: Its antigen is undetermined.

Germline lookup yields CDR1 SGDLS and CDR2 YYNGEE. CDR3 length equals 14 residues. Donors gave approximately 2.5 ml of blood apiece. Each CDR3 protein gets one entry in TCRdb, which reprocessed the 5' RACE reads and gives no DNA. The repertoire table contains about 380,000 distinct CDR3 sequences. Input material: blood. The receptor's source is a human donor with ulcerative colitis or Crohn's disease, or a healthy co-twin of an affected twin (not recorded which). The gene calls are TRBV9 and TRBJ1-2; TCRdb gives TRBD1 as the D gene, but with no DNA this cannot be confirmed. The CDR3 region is CASSVAGGAYGYTF.